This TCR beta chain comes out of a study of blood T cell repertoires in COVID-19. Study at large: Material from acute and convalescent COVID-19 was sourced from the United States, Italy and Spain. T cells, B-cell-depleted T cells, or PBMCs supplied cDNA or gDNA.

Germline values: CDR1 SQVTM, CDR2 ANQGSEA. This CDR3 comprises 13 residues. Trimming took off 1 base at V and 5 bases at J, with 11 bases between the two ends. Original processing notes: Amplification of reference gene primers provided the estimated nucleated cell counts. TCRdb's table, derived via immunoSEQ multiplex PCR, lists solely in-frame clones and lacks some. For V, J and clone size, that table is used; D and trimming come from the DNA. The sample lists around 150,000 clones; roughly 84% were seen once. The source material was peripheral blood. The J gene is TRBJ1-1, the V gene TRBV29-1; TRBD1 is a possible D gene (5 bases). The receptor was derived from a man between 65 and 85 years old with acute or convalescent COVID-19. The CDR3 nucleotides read TGCAGCGTTGAAGGTCCCCAGGGTACTGAAGCTTTCTTT. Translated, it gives CSVEGPQGTEAFF.